This T cell receptor beta chain was obtained from a study of OX40 agonist ivuxolimab in advanced cancers. Study at large: Participants, 65% to 85% male, averaged around 64 years of age, ranging from about 23 to 85.

This clone was observed a handful of times. Its antigen is not known. V lost 5 bases to trimming and J lost 0 bases; unmatched junction nucleotides: 7. This CDR3 comprises 15 residues. Germline V gene data show CDR1 as SGHTA and CDR2 as FQGNSA. Study-level findings and limits: Expanded peripheral T cells had an undetermined antigen specificity.

Generated by immunoSEQ multiplex PCR, the TCRdb table keeps only in-frame clones and is missing some. Of about 77,000 clones in the sample, roughly nine tenths were seen once. The chain has TRBV7-2 and TRBJ2-7; 7 bases line up with TRBD1. The input for sequencing was CD4+ or CD8+ T cells sorted from blood, taken in a trial of the OX40 agonist ivuxolimab. This clonotype was obtained from an adult with an advanced solid tumor such as melanoma, head and neck, liver or kidney cancer. In nucleotides, the CDR3 is TGTGCCAGCAGCCAGGGGGAAGGCATCTCCTACGAGCAGTACTTC. As protein: CASSQGEGISYEQYF.